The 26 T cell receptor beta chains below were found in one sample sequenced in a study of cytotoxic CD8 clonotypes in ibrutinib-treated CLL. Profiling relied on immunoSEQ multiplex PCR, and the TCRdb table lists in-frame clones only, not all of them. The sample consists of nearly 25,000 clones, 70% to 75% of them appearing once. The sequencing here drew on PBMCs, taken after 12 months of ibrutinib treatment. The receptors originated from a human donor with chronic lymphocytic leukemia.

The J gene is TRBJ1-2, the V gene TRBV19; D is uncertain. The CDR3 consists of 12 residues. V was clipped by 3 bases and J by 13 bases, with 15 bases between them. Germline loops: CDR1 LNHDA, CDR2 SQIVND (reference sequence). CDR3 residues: CASSMGRSCCTF. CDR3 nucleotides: TGTGCCAGTAGTATGGGCCGGTCATGCTGCACCTTC. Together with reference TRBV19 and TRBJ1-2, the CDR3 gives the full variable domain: DGGITQSPKYLFRKEGQNVTLSCEQNLNHDAMYWYRQDPGQGLRLIYYSQIVNDFQKGDIAEGYSVSREKKESFPLTVTSAQKNPTAFYLCASSMGRSCCTFGSGTRLTVV.

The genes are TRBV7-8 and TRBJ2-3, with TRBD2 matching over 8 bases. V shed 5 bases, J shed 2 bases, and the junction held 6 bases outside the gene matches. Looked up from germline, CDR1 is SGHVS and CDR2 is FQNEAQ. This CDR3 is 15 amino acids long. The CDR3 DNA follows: TGTGCCAGCAGCCGAATGCGGGGGGACACAGATACGCAGTATTTT. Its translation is CASSRMRGDTDTQYF.

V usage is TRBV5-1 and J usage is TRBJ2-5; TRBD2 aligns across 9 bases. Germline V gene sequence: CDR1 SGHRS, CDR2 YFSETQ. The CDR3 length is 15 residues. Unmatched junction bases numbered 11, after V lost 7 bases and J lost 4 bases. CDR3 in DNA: TGCGCCAGCGGACCGGGACTAGCCGGAGGAGAGACCCAGTACTTC. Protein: CASGPGLAGGETQYF.

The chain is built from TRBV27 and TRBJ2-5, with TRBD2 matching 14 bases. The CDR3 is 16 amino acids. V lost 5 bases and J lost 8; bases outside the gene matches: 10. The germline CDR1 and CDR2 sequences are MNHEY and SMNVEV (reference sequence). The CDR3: CASSNPTGTSGGTQYF. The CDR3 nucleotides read TGTGCCAGCAGTAACCCGACCGGGACTAGCGGGGGAACCCAGTACTTC.

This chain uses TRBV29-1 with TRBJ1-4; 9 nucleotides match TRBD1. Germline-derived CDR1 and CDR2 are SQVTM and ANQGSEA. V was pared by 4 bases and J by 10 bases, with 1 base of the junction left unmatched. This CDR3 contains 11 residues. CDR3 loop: CSVAQGAKLFF. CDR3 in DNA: TGCAGCGTTGCACAGGGGGCAAAACTGTTTTTT.

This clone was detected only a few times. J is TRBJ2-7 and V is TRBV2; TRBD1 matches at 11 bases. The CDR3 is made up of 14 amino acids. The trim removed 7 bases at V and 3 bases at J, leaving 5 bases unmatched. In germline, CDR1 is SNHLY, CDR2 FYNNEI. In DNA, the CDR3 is TGTGCCAGCACCTCGGACAGGGGGCTCTACGAGCAGTACTTC. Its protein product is CASTSDRGLYEQYF. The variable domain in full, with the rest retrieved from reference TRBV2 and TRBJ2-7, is EPEVTQTPSHQVTQMGQEVILRCVPISNHLYFYWYRQILGQKVEFLVSFYNNEISEKSEIFDDQFSVERPDGSNFTLKIRSTKLEDSAMYFCASTSDRGLYEQYFGPGTRLTVT.

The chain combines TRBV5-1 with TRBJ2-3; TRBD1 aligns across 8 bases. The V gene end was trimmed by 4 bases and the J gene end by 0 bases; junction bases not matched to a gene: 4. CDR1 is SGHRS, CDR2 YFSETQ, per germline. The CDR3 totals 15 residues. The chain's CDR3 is CASSGQGRSTDTQYF. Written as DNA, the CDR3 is TGCGCCAGCAGCGGACAGGGAAGGAGCACAGATACGCAGTATTTT.

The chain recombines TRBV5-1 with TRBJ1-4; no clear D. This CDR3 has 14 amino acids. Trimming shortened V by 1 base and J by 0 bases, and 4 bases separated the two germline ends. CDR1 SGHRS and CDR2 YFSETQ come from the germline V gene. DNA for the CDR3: TGCGCCAGCAGCTTGAGTACAACTAATGAAAAACTGTTTTTT. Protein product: CASSLSTTNEKLFF.

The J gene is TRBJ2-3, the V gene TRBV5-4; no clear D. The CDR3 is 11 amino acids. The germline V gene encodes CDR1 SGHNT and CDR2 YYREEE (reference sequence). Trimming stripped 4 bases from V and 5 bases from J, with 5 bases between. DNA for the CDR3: TGTGCCAGCAGCCAGGAAGATACGCAGTATTTT. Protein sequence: CASSQEDTQYF.

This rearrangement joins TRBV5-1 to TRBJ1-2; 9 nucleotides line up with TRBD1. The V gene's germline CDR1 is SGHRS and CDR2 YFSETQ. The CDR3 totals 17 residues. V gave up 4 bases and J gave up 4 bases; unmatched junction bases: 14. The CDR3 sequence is CASSPRTGAGGGYGYTF. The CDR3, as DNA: TGCGCCAGCAGCCCCCGGACAGGGGCGGGTGGTGGCTATGGCTACACCTTC.

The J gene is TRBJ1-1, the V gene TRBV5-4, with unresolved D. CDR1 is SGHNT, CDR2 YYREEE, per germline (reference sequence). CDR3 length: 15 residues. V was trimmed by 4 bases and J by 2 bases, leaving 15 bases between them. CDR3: CASSPAFQKNTEAFF. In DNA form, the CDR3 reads TGTGCCAGCAGCCCGGCGTTTCAGAAAAACACTGAAGCTTTCTTT.

The CDR3 sequence is CASCSAGGSSCYGYTF. CDR3 sequence (DNA): TGTGCCAGCTGCTCGGCAGGGGGCTCCTCCTGCTATGGCTACACCTTC. The rearrangement uses TRBV27 and TRBJ1-2; 8 bases map to TRBD1. V trimming: 8 bases; J trimming: 4 bases; junction bases outside the gene matches: 15. CDR1 MNHEY and CDR2 SMNVEV come from the germline V gene (reference sequence). The CDR3 length is 16 residues.

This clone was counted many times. The DNA for the CDR3 is TGTGCCTGGACCAGGCCGACTAACTATGGCTACACCTTC. This encodes CAWTRPTNYGYTF. The chain recombines TRBV30 with TRBJ1-2; D unresolved. CDR1 and CDR2 from the germline V gene are GTSNPN and SVGIG (reference sequence). The CDR3 contains 13 residues. The ends were cut back, 4 bases at V and 0 bases at J, with 9 bases in the middle.

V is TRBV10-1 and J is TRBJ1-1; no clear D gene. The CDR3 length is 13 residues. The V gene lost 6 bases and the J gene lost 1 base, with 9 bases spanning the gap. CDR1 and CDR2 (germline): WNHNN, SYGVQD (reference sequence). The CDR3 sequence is CASSGRWNTEAFF. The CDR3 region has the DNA TGCGCCAGCAGCGGTAGGTGGAACACTGAAGCTTTCTTT.

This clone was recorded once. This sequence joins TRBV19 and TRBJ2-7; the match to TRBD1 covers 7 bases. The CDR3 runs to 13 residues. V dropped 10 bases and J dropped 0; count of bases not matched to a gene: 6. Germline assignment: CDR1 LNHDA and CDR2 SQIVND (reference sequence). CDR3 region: CANLGQDSYEQYF. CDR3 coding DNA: TGTGCCAACCTAGGACAGGACTCCTACGAGCAGTACTTC.

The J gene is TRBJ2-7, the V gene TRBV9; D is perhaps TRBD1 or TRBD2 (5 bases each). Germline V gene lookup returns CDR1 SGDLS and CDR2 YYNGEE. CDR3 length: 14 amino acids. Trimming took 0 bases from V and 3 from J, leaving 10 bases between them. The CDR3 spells CASSVGGFIYEQYF. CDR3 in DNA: TGTGCCAGCAGCGTAGGGGGGTTCATCTACGAGCAGTACTTC.

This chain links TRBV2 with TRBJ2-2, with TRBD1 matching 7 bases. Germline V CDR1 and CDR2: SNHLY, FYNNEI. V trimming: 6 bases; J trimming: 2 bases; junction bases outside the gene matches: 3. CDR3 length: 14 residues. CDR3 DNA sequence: TGTGCCAGCAGCGGACAGGTCAACACCGGGGAGCTGTTTTTT. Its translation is CASSGQVNTGELFF.

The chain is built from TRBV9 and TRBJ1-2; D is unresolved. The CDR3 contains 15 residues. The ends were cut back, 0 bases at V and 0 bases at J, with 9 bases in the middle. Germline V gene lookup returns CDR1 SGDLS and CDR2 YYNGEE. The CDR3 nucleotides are TGTGCCAGCAGCGTAGAACCCCTGACTAACTATGGCTACACCTTC. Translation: CASSVEPLTNYGYTF.

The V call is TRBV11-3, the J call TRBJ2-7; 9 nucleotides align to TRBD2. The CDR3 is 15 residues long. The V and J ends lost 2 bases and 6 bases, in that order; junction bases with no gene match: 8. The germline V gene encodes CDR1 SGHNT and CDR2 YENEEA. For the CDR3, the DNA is TGTGCCAGCAGCTTACAGCGGGGGGCCCTCTCCGAGCAGTACTTC. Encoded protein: CASSLQRGALSEQYF.

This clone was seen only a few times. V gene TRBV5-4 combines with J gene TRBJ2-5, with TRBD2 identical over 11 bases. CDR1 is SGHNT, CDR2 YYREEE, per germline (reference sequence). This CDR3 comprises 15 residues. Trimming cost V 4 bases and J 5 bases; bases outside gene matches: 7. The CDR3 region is CASSNPSGGPETQYF. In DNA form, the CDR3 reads TGTGCCAGCAGCAACCCTAGCGGGGGGCCCGAGACCCAGTACTTC.

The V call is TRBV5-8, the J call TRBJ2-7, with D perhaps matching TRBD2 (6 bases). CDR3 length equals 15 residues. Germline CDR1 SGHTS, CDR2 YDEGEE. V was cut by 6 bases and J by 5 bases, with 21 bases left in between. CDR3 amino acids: CASNHPRRGLNEQYF. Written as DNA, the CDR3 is TGTGCCAGCAACCACCCCAGGAGGGGTCTGAACGAGCAGTACTTC.

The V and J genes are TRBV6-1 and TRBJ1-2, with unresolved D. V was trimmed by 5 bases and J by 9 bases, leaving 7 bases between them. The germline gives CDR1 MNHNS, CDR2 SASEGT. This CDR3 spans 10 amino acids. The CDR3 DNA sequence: TGTGCCAGCAGTTGGGCGAGCTACACCTTC. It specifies CASSWASYTF.

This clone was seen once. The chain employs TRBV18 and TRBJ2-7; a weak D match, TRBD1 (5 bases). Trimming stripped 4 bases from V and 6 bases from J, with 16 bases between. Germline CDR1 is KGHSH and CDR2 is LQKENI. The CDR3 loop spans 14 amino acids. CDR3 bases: TGTGCCAGCTCACGAATCCAGGGCTTGGGCGAGCAGTACTTC. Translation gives CASSRIQGLGEQYF. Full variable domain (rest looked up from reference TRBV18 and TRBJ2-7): NAGVMQNPRHLVRRRGQEARLRCSPMKGHSHVYWYRQLPEEGLKFMVYLQKENIIDESGMPKERFSAEFPKEGPSILRIQQVVRGDSAAYFCASSRIQGLGEQYFGPGTRLTVT.

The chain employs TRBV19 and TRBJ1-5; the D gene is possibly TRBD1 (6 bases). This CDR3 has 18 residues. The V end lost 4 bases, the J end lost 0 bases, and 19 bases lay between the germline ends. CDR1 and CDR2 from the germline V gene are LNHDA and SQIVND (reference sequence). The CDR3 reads CASSKSPFTGISNQPQHF. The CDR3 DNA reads TGTGCCAGTAGTAAGTCCCCCTTTACAGGGATTAGCAATCAGCCCCAGCATTTT.

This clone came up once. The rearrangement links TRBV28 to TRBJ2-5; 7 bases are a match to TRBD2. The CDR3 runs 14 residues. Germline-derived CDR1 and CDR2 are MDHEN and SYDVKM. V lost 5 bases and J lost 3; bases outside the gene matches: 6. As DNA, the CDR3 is TGTGCCAGCAGTCCTGGACTAGTGGAAGAGACCCAGTACTTC. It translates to CASSPGLVEETQYF.

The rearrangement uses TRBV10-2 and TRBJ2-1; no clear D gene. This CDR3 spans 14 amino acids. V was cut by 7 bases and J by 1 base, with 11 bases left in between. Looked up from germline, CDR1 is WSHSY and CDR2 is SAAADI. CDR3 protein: CASIRSRSYNEQFF. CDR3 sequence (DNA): TGCGCCAGCATACGTTCCAGATCCTACAATGAGCAGTTCTTC.